This section outlines one T cell receptor beta chain sequence together with its context. What antigen it recognizes has not been identified. No base quality information exists; no much larger clone differs at one position. Library prep was done by 5' RACE. Sequenced using an Illumina HiSeq 2000. A universal primer binding site was added through template switching, and the final cDNA carried a unique molecular identifier so that TCR cDNA molecules could be counted accurately. Specific primers in the conserved constant-segment region were used to synthesize first-strand cDNA for TCR alpha and beta chains. To control for contamination, every cDNA library was double barcoded, receiving both a SMART-Mk sample barcode and Illumina barcodes. TruSeq adapter sequences and Illumina sample barcodes were added in two successive PCR steps. The Illumina HiSeq platform was used with custom primers to sequence TCR alpha and beta cDNA libraries. The paper's processing steps were these. Unique molecular identifiers were extracted from raw reads with MiGEC, and CDR3 positions were determined with MiXCR. Recombination models were inferred per individual with the repgenHMM and IGoR tools using an EM algorithm. Shared clonotypes were analyzed with the tcR package in R, and sharing was normalized by the product of cloneset sizes. To study raw recombination without the effects of thymic and clonal selection, out-of-frame nonproductive sequences were analyzed. TCRdb reprocessing: public reads trimmed at Q25 with fastp, clones called with MiXCR, in-frame beta chains kept. Every distinct CDR3 protein forms one entry, paired with its most common genes and DNA. The V and J calls, along with clone size, are taken from TCRdb and not from the paper's own processing. The sample table contains about 920,000 distinct CDR3 sequences; only one count was recorded for 10% to 15% of them. In total, the top ten clones hold about 1.5% of the sample.

These data come from a study of identical twins (TCRdb year 2016). Regarding the complete study: TCR alpha and beta repertoires from monozygotic twins, unrelated adults of various ages and cord blood were deep-sequenced to test whether fetal clonotypes persist. To rule out contamination, the twin experiments were replicated at different times with different library preparation protocols. On the study overall, not on this receptor specifically: Excess twin sharing in beta out-of-frame sequences was weaker because fewer shared sequences lowered the signal-to-noise ratio. In monozygotic twins, recombination models systematically underestimated out-of-frame TCR alpha sharing, but the models matched the sharing seen between unrelated individuals. Fewer insertions were carried by abundant cord blood beta clonotypes, a similar but weaker trend appeared in young adult naive repertoires, and no such trend appeared in memory repertoires. Because the same donors could not be followed over many years, conclusions were based on cross-sectional statistical analysis. Zero-insertion analyses could be partly confounded by invariant T cells such as MAIT and iNKT, although diverse VJ usage argued against such confounding for most clonotypes. Compared with coincidental sharing between unrelated individuals, out-of-frame TCR alpha sequences shared between twins showed an excess of sequences with low generation probability.

All donors were healthy Caucasians. The twin cohort comprised three pairs of female monozygotic twins, all aged roughly 18 to 29 years. The RNA used for TCR libraries was isolated from peripheral blood mononuclear cells. CDR1 is given as DFQATT and CDR2 as SNEGSKA, both from the germline V gene (reference sequence). V was cut back by 2 bases and J by 5 bases, leaving a gap of 19 bases between them. The CDR3 runs 16 amino acids, cysteine and phenylalanine included. The DNA shown is the 48-base CDR3, in frame from base 1. In addition, the sample was reused for a study of yellow fever vaccine responses in identical twins. Reported in the second study: The authors reported that the T cell response to vaccination in identical twins appeared partly convergent and partly personalized. The study precisely tracked vaccine-responding T cell clones in identical twins.

Sequencing was carried out using PBMCs. The V and J genes are TRBV20-1 and TRBJ2-1; a tentative D call is TRBD2 (5 bases match). The clonotype comes from a woman aged 18-30 years in good health. The DNA sequence is as follows: TGCAGTGCTAGATGGAGCACTCCGGGGAAGGACAATGAGCAGTTCTTC. This yields the protein CSARWSTPGKDNEQFF.